This TCR beta chain was sequenced in a study of tumour-infiltrating T cells in Burkitt lymphoma. Study background: This cohort included all epidemiological subtypes of Burkitt lymphoma. Repertoire clonality predicted overall and progression-free survival.

Germline V gene data show CDR1 as MGHRA and CDR2 as YSYEKL. Unmatched junction bases numbered 7, after V lost 4 bases and J lost 7 bases. The CDR3 covers 16 residues. Produced via immunoSEQ multiplex PCR; TCRdb's table is partial and in-frame only. Of about 860 clones listed, 23% are singletons. Findings and limits, study-wide: Public clonotypes, several, appeared across numerous Burkitt lymphoma patients.

By frequency in the sample, this clone is large. The antigen remains unidentified. The specimen sequenced was tumor tissue. This receptor was identified in a human donor with Burkitt lymphoma. This chain uses TRBV4-1 with TRBJ2-2, with 12 positions matching TRBD1. The CDR3 protein is CASSRTGTGGLGELFF. The CDR3 region has the DNA TGCGCCAGCAGCCGTACCGGGACAGGGGGCCTCGGGGAGCTGTTTTTT.